A selection of T cell receptor beta chains follows, all from one sample in a study of CXCR3-negative and CXCR3-positive naive CD8 T cells. With the 5' RACE reads reprocessed, TCRdb shows one record per CDR3 protein and no DNA. This sample's table has more than 80,000 distinct CDR3 sequences. Sequencing was performed on naive CXCR3+ CD8+ T cells from blood. The origin of the receptors is a human donor in good health. Some clones in this sample may be carry-over from other donors' samples. Each CDR3 is given with its conserved first and last residue.

j_call,v_call,cdr3_aa
TRBJ2-3,TRBV29-1,CSVVPDTSDTQYF
TRBJ1-1,TRBV12-3/TRBV12-4,CASSPHAGGTEAFF
TRBJ1-2,TRBV19,CASSIGVNFYGYTF
TRBJ1-1,TRBV7-9,CASSSLILGAFF
TRBJ2-2,TRBV7-9,CASSFGGNHSGELFF
TRBJ2-7,TRBV12-3/TRBV12-4,CASSPFQGPAYEQYF
TRBJ2-7,TRBV7-2,CASSLGSGGYEQYF
TRBJ2-5,TRBV7-9,CASSLSTATQETQYF
TRBJ2-7,TRBV20-1,CSAKGASGGPYEQYF
TRBJ2-2,TRBV14,CASSQGTGFANTGELFF
TRBJ2-7,TRBV5-1,CASSFEGWGYEQYF
TRBJ2-2,TRBV12-3/TRBV12-4,CASSPEGGIAGELFF
TRBJ2-3,TRBV6-5,CASSYGTDTDTQYF
TRBJ2-1,TRBV11-2,CASSFLPSDEQFF
TRBJ2-3,TRBV9,CASSVDGLTDTQYF
TRBJ1-1,TRBV25-1,CASSEFLGNTEAFF
TRBJ1-1,TRBV3-1,CASSQFGPTVMNTEAFF
TRBJ2-7,TRBV6-2/TRBV6-3,CASQRGFVELTYF
TRBJ2-7,TRBV7-2,CASSLTSGGGEQYF
TRBJ2-2,TRBV6-6,CASWGQFTGELFF
TRBJ2-7,TRBV7-2,CASSFIGTAGEQYF
TRBJ1-1,TRBV30,CAWDQGQNTEAFF
TRBJ1-6,TRBV28,CASSLGTGGSNSPLHF
TRBJ2-1,TRBV12-3/TRBV12-4,CASSPGRRNEQFF
TRBJ2-1,TRBV7-9,CASSLDEGESYNEQFF
TRBJ2-1,TRBV15,CATSRVSGGSNEQFF
TRBJ2-7,TRBV19,CASRSTGYEQYF
TRBJ2-7,TRBV29-1,CSVAPGLAGDEQYF
TRBJ2-7,TRBV13,CASSLGLAGGPGSSYEQYF
TRBJ2-5,TRBV7-6,CASSLPSGVSVIQETQYF
TRBJ2-7,TRBV11-2,CASSDVTRAHEQYF
TRBJ2-2,TRBV28,CASSLTTGELFF
TRBJ1-5,TRBV19,CASVNWGNQPQHF
TRBJ2-2,TRBV29-1,CSVDHSGELFF
TRBJ2-7,TRBV9,CASSARTGSHEQYF
TRBJ2-1,TRBV7-9,CASNIISTIDDGNEQFF
TRBJ2-3,TRBV20-1,CSARILQLDTQYF
TRBJ1-1,TRBV15,CATSRPPQGFVTEAFF
TRBJ2-3,TRBV7-8,CASSLVGGGGADTQYF
TRBJ2-7,TRBV13,CASSPDGGNSYEQYF
TRBJ2-7,TRBV6-2/TRBV6-3,CASSYSSVWGRTYEQYF
TRBJ2-2,TRBV29-1,CSVAGQGINGELFF
TRBJ2-5,TRBV7-9,CASSQDGTQETQYF
TRBJ1-1,TRBV29-1,CSVEEVNRREAFF
TRBJ2-1,TRBV6-5,CASSFADRDEQFF
TRBJ1-5,TRBV25-1,CASRDRGSNQPQHF
TRBJ2-7,TRBV6-6,CASSYAQAYEQYF
TRBJ2-7,TRBV12-3/TRBV12-4,CASSLWGRYEQYF
TRBJ2-3,TRBV4-2,CASSYLADSDTQYF